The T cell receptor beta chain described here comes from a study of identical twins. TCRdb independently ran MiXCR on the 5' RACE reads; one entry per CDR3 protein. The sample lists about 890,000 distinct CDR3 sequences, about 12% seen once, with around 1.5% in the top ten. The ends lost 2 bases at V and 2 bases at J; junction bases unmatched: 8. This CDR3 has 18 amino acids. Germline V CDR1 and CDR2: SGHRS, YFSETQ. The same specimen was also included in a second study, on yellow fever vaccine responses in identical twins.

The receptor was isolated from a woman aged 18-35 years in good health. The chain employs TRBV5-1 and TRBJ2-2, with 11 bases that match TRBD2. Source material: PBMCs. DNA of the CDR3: TGCGCCAGCAGCTTCTCTAGCGGGGGGAACACAAACACCGGGGAGCTGTTTTTT. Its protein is CASSFSSGGNTNTGELFF.